This T cell receptor (beta chain) emerged from a study of blood T cells in healthy people across ages. PCR was performed a second time for roughly 7 to 11 cycles using a sample-barcoded 5' primer and a J-beta primer mix. Using its own MiXCR run on the 5' RACE reads, TCRdb lists one record per CDR3 protein. The table records roughly 930,000 distinct CDR3 sequences, around 49% of them present only once. Per individual sample, total RNA of at least 5 micrograms was extracted. This CDR3 spans 16 amino acids. CDR1 and CDR2 from the germline V gene are LNHNV and YYDKDF (reference sequence). Trimming took 1 base from V and 2 from J; bases not matched to a gene: 6.

This sequence was found in a man younger than 40 in good health. The sample was blood. V usage is TRBV15 and J usage is TRBJ2-5, with 8 bases lining up with TRBD1. This chain's CDR3 is CATSRVRGRAQETQYF. The CDR3 DNA sequence: TGTGCCACCAGCAGAGTCAGGGGGCGAGCGCAAGAGACCCAGTACTTC.